Presented here are 19 T cell receptor beta chains from one specimen sequenced in a study of siplizumab effects on memory and regulatory T cells. Some clones are missing from TCRdb's copy, which holds only in-frame ones; the method was immunoSEQ multiplex PCR. The sample lists around 100,000 clones, around 93% seen once, with roughly 1.3% in the top ten. Material: non-Treg CD4+ T cells sorted from blood. The receptors here all came from a human donor in good health.

The chain is built from TRBV5-1 and TRBJ2-3; D might be TRBD2 (6 bases). V was cut by 3 bases and J by 2 bases, with 16 bases left in between. CDR1 is SGHRS and CDR2 is YFSETQ in the germline V gene. CDR3 length: 16 amino acids. CDR3 bases: TGCGCCAGCAGCTCAGGGACTCGGACGAACACAGATACGCAGTATTTT. It translates to CASSSGTRTNTDTQYF.

V gene TRBV19 combines with J gene TRBJ1-2; perhaps TRBD1 as D (5 bases). V lost 3 bases and J 2 bases, leaving 13 bases between the germline ends. The CDR3 runs 15 residues. Germline V gene sequence: CDR1 LNHDA, CDR2 SQIVND (reference sequence). CDR3 DNA: TGTGCCAGTAGTATCGCCGGGACGTCCAACTATGGCTACACCTTC. Its protein is CASSIAGTSNYGYTF.

This clone has more than one count but fewer than ten. The chain carries TRBV6-5 and TRBJ2-7; TRBD2 aligns across 7 bases. J was trimmed by 2 bases and V by 2 bases; bases with no gene match: 6. The CDR3 length is 15 residues. Germline CDR1 reads MNHEY; CDR2 reads SVGAGI. CDR3 bases: TGTGCCAGCAGTTACGGTTCTAGCGGTACCTACGAGCAGTACTTC. Protein product: CASSYGSSGTYEQYF.

This chain connects TRBV9 to TRBJ1-1, with D unclear. Germline lookup yields CDR1 SGDLS and CDR2 YYNGEE. The germline V and J ends were trimmed by 3 bases and 1 base, with 13 bases remaining between them. CDR3 length: 15 amino acids. The CDR3 nucleotides are TGTGCCAGCAGCGGCACCCCCGGACCGAACACTGAAGCTTTCTTT. It specifies CASSGTPGPNTEAFF.

The chain recombines TRBV30 with TRBJ2-2; D is perhaps TRBD1 (6 bases). CDR3 size: 12 residues. The germline CDR1 and CDR2 sequences are GTSNPN and SVGIG (reference sequence). The ends were cut back, 6 bases at V and 7 bases at J, with 12 bases in the middle. As DNA, the CDR3 is TGTGCCTGTTACAGGGTTAGCGGGGAGCTGTTTTTT. Translation: CACYRVSGELFF.

The chain uses TRBV19 and TRBJ2-2; D is undetermined. V gave up 7 bases and J gave up 3 bases, with 9 bases separating them. There are 13 residues in the CDR3. From germline, CDR1 is LNHDA and CDR2 SQIVND (reference sequence). The CDR3 DNA is TGTGCCAGTAACCCAGACTACACCGGGGAGCTGTTTTTT. Its protein is CASNPDYTGELFF.

This chain connects TRBV5-1 to TRBJ2-3; 10 bases are shared with TRBD2. There are 17 residues in the CDR3. Unmatched junction bases numbered 8, after V lost 0 bases and J lost 4 bases. The germline V gene encodes CDR1 SGHRS and CDR2 YFSETQ. In DNA form, the CDR3 reads TGCGCCAGCAGCTTGGTCAGCCCTAGCGGGAGTGCAGATACGCAGTATTTT. It codes for CASSLVSPSGSADTQYF. Supplemented by reference TRBV5-1 and TRBJ2-3, the full variable domain reads KAGVTQTPRYLIKTRGQQVTLSCSPISGHRSVSWYQQTPGQGLQFLFEYFSETQRNKGNFPGRFSGRQFSNSRSEMNVSTLELGDSALYLCASSLVSPSGSADTQYFGPGTRLTVL.

Concerning this clone itself: The same CDR3 can be traced to other DNA sequences in this sample. The chain's CDR3 is CASSRGYEQYF. The CDR3, as DNA: TGTGCCAGCAGCAGGGGCTACGAGCAGTACTTC. V usage is TRBV6-1 and J usage is TRBJ2-7, with a tentative D call TRBD1 (6 bases). V gave up 6 bases and J gave up 3 bases, with 6 bases separating them. The length of the CDR3 is 11 residues. Germline values: CDR1 MNHNS, CDR2 SASEGT.

The V and J genes are TRBV18 and TRBJ2-3; 12 bases line up with TRBD2. The ends lost 1 base at V and 4 bases at J; junction bases unmatched: 9. The CDR3 contains 18 residues. CDR1 is KGHSH, CDR2 LQKENI, per germline. DNA of the CDR3: TGTGCCAGCTCACCACAAGGACTAGCGGGAAGTGGGCCAGATACGCAGTATTTT. This codes for CASSPQGLAGSGPDTQYF.

The V and J genes are TRBV2 and TRBJ2-6; D is undetermined. The CDR3 has 15 amino acids. Germline CDR1 SNHLY, CDR2 FYNNEI. Trimming cost V 4 bases and J 2 bases, with 9 bases left between them. The CDR3 sequence is CASSVSGAGANVLTF. The DNA for the CDR3 is TGTGCCAGCAGTGTCTCGGGCGCTGGGGCCAACGTCCTGACTTTC.

The chain has TRBV27 and TRBJ2-3; the D gene is possibly TRBD2 (6 bases). The CDR3 totals 13 residues. Trimming pared 3 bases from V and 5 bases from J, leaving 9 bases between. From germline, CDR1 is MNHEY and CDR2 SMNVEV (reference sequence). The DNA of the CDR3 is TGTGCCAGCAGTTTCCGGGAGAGAGATACGCAGTATTTT. Amino acid sequence: CASSFRERDTQYF.

V usage is TRBV18 and J usage is TRBJ2-3; 7 bases align to TRBD2. With 0 bases clipped from V and 5 bases from J, the junction kept 8 bases outside the gene matches. Germline CDR1 KGHSH, CDR2 LQKENI. The CDR3 loop spans 16 amino acids. CDR3 protein: CASSPPGGLVGDTQYF. DNA for the CDR3: TGTGCCAGCTCACCACCCGGGGGGTTAGTTGGAGATACGCAGTATTTT.

The gene calls are TRBV11-2 and TRBJ2-1; 7 bases are shared with TRBD2. The CDR3 has 19 residues. Trimming at V came to 5 bases and at J to 0 bases, leaving 16 bases not matched to a gene. Looked up from germline, CDR1 is SGHAT and CDR2 is FQNNGV. In DNA, the CDR3 is TGTGCCAGCAGCCACATCGCGGGACTACCATTGAGCTCCTACAATGAGCAGTTCTTC. Protein product: CASSHIAGLPLSSYNEQFF. The full variable domain, in which reference TRBV11-2 and TRBJ2-1 provide the parts outside the CDR3, is EAGVAQSPRYKIIEKRQSVAFWCNPISGHATLYWYQQILGQGPKLLIQFQNNGVVDDSQLPKDRFSAERLKGVDSTLKIQPAKLEDSAVYLCASSHIAGLPLSSYNEQFFGPGTRLTVL.

CDR3: CASSSGSTYNEQFF. CDR3 in DNA: TGTGCCAGCAGTAGCGGGAGTACGTACAATGAGCAGTTCTTC. The V gene is TRBV6-1, the J gene TRBJ2-1, with 8 bases fitting TRBD2. This CDR3 comprises 14 residues. Trimming cost V 5 bases and J 4 bases; bases outside gene matches: 4. Germline CDR1 MNHNS, CDR2 SASEGT.

This sequence joins TRBV30 and TRBJ2-6, with TRBD1 matching over 8 bases. The trim removed 2 bases at V and 0 bases at J, leaving 6 bases unmatched. This CDR3 region has 17 residues. The germline V gene encodes CDR1 GTSNPN and CDR2 SVGIG (reference sequence). The CDR3: CAWSTGQGASGANVLTF. The CDR3 coding sequence is TGTGCCTGGAGTACCGGACAGGGAGCCTCTGGGGCCAACGTCCTGACTTTC.

This chain joins TRBV5-4 and TRBJ2-5, with a possible D match to TRBD1 (7 bases). The CDR3 runs to 14 residues. Germline V CDR1 and CDR2: SGHNT, YYREEE (reference sequence). With 2 bases removed from V and 5 bases from J, the gap between germline ends came to 13 bases. CDR3 loop: CASSFRGALETQYF. The CDR3 nucleotides are TGTGCCAGCAGCTTCAGGGGGGCGCTGGAGACCCAGTACTTC.

V usage is TRBV6-5 and J usage is TRBJ2-7; maybe TRBD2 (6 bases). The CDR3 spans 14 residues. CDR1 is MNHEY and CDR2 is SVGAGI in the germline V gene. V lost 5 bases, J lost 2 bases, and 13 bases lay in between. The chain's CDR3 is CASSQRDFAYEQYF. The CDR3 DNA reads as TGTGCCAGCAGTCAACGGGACTTTGCCTACGAGCAGTACTTC.

The chain employs TRBV6-5 and TRBJ2-1; D possibly corresponds to TRBD2 (5 bases). Trimming pared 2 bases from V and 2 bases from J, leaving 13 bases between. There are 16 residues in the CDR3. Germline values: CDR1 MNHEY, CDR2 SVGAGI. The CDR3 coding sequence is TGTGCCAGCAGTTACCAAACAAGCGGTACCTACAATGAGCAGTTCTTC. This sequence encodes CASSYQTSGTYNEQFF.

The chain has TRBV5-1 and TRBJ2-1, with TRBD2 as a possible D gene (6 bases). Trimming left V 0 bases short and J 2 bases short, with 9 bases between. Germline V gives CDR1 SGHRS, CDR2 YFSETQ. The CDR3 runs 15 residues. The CDR3 protein is CASSLEVAAYNEQFF. The CDR3 coding sequence is TGCGCCAGCAGCTTGGAGGTAGCGGCCTACAATGAGCAGTTCTTC.